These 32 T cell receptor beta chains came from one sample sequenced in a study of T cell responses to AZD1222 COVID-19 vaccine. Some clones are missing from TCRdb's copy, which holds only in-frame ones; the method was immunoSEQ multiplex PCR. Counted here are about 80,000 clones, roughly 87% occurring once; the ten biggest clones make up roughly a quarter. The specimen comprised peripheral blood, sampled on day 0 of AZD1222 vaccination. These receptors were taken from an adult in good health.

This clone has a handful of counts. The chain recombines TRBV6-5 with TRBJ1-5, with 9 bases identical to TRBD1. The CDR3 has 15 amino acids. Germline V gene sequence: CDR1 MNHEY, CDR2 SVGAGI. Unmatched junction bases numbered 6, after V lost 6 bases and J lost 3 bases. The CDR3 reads CASRDRGPSNQPQHF. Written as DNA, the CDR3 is TGTGCCAGCAGGGACAGGGGTCCTTCCAATCAGCCCCAGCATTTT.

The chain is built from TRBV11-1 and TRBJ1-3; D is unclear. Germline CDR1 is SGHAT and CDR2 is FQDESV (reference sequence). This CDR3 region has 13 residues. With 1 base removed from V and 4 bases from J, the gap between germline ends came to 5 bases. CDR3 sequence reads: CASSLDPGNTIYF. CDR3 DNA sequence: TGTGCCAGCAGCTTAGATCCAGGAAACACCATATATTTT.

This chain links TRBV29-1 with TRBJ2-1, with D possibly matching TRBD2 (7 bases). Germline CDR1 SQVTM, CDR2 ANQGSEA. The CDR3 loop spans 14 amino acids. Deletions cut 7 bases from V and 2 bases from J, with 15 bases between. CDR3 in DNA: TGCAGCGCACCTAAAGGGGGGGCCTACAATGAGCAGTTCTTC. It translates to CSAPKGGAYNEQFF.

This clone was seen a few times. As DNA, the CDR3 is TGTGCCAGCAGCCGCATTGAACCCGGGGACTATGGCTACACCTTC. Amino acids: CASSRIEPGDYGYTF. The J gene is TRBJ1-2, the V gene TRBV6-5; D ambiguous. Trimming pared 6 bases from V and 3 bases from J, leaving 17 bases between. CDR3 size: 15 residues. Germline lookup yields CDR1 MNHEY and CDR2 SVGAGI.

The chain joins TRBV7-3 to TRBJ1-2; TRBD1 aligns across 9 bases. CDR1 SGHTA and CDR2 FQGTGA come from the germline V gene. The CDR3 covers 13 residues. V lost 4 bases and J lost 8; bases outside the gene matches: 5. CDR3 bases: TGTGCCAGCAGCTATACCACAGGGGGCGGCTACACCTTC. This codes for CASSYTTGGGYTF.

This CDR3 is CAISEEGATNEKLFF. The CDR3, as DNA: TGTGCCATCAGTGAGGAAGGGGCAACTAATGAAAAACTGTTTTTT. The J gene is TRBJ1-4, the V gene TRBV10-3; maybe TRBD1 (5 bases). In germline, CDR1 is ENHRY, CDR2 SYGVKD. The germline V and J ends were trimmed by 2 bases and 0 bases, with 7 bases remaining between them. CDR3 size: 15 residues.

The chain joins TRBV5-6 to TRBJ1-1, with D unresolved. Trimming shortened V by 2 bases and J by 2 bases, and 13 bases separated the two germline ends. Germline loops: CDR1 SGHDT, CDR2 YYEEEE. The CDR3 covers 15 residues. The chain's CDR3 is CASSFYIHPNTEAFF. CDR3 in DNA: TGTGCCAGCAGCTTTTACATACACCCAAACACTGAAGCTTTCTTT.

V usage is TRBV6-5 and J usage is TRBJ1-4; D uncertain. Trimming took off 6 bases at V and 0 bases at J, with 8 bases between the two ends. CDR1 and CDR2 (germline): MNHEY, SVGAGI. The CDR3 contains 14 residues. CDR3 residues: CASRPITTNEKLFF. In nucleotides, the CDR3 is TGTGCCAGCAGACCAATTACAACTAATGAAAAACTGTTTTTT.

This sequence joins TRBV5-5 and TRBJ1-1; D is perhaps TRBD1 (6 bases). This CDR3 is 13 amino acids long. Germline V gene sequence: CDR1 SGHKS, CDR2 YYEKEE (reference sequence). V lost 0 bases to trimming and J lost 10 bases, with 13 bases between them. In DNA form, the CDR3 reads TGTGCCAGCAGCTTGGGGGCCACAGGGAGAGCTTTCTTT. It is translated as CASSLGATGRAFF.

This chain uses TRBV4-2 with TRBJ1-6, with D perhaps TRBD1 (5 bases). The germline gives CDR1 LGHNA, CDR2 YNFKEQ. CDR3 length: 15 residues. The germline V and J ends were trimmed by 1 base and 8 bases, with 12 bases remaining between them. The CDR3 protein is CASSQGAGRDSPLHF. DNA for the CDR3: TGTGCCAGCAGCCAAGGGGCGGGGCGGGATTCACCCCTCCACTTT.

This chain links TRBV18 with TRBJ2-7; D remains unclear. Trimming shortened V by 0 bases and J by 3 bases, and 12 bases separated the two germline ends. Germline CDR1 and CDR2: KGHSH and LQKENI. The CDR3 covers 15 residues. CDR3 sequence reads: CASSPPVVDGYEQYF. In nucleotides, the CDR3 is TGTGCCAGCTCACCACCGGTGGTAGACGGCTACGAGCAGTACTTC.

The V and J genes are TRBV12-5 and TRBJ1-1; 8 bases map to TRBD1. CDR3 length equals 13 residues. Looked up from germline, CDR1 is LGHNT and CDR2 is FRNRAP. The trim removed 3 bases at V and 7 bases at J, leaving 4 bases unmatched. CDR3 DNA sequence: TGTGCTAGTGGTTTATCAGGGGGCTATGAAGCTTTCTTT. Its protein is CASGLSGGYEAFF.

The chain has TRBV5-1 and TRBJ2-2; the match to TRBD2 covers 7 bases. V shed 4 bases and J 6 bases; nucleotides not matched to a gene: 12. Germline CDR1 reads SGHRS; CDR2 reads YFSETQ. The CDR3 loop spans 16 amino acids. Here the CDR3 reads CASSPGRAGTSGELFF. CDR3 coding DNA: TGCGCCAGCAGCCCAGGGCGAGCGGGAACATCCGGGGAGCTGTTTTTT.

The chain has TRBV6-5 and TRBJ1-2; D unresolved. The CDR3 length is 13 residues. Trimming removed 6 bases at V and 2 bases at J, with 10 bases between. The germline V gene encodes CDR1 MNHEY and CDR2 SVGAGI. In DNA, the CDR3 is TGTGCCAGCAGATCCCGGGCCAACTATGGCTACACCTTC. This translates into CASRSRANYGYTF.

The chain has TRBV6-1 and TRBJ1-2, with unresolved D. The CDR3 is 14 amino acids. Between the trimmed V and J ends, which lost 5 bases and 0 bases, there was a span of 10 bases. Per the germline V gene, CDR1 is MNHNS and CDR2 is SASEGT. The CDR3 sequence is CASSSYDSNYGYTF. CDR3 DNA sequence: TGTGCCAGCAGTTCCTATGATTCTAACTATGGCTACACCTTC.

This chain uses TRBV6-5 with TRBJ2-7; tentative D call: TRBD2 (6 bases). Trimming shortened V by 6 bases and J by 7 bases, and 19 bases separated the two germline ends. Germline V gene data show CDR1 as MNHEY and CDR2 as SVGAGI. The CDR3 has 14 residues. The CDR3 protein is CASSSGGVSREQYF. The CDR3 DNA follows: TGTGCCAGCAGCTCCGGGGGAGTTTCGAGGGAGCAGTACTTC.

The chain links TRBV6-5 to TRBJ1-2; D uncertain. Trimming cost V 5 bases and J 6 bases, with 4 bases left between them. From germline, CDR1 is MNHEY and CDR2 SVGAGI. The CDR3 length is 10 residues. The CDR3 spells CASSLNGYTF. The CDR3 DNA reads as TGTGCCAGCAGTCTAAATGGCTACACCTTC.

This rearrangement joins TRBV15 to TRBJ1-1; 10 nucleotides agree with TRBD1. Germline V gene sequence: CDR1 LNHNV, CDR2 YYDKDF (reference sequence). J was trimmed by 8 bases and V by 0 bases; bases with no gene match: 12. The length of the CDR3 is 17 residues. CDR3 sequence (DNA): TGTGCCACCAGCAGAGATAGGAATAAGGGACAGGGGTCGGAAGCTTTCTTT. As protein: CATSRDRNKGQGSEAFF.

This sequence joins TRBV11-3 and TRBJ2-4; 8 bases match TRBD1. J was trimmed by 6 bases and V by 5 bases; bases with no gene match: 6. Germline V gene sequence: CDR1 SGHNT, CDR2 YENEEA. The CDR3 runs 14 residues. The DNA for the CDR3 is TGTGCCAGCAGCATCGGACAGGGCCTAAACATTCAGTACTTC. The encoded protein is CASSIGQGLNIQYF.

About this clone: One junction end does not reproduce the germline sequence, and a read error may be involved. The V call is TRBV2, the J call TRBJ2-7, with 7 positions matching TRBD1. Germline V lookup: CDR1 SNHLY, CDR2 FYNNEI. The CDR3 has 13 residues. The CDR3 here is CASSTGALYGQYF. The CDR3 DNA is TGTGCCAGCAGTACAGGGGCCCTATACGGGCAGTACTTC.

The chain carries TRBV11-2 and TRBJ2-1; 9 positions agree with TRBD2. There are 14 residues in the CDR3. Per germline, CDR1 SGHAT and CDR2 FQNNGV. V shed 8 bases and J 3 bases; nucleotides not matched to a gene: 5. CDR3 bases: TGTGCCAGCCAGACTAGCGGAATCTACAATGAGCAGTTCTTC. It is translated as CASQTSGIYNEQFF.

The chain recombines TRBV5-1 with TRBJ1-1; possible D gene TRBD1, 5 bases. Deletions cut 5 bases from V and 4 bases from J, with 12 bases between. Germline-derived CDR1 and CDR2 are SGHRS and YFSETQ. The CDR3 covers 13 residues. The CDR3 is CASRTEGATEAFF. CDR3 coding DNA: TGCGCCAGCAGAACCGAAGGGGCCACTGAAGCTTTCTTT.

CDR3 in amino acids: CAISGGGLSYEQYF. The CDR3 coding sequence is TGTGCCATCAGCGGGGGTGGACTAAGCTACGAGCAGTACTTC. V usage is TRBV10-3 and J usage is TRBJ2-7; possibly TRBD2 for D (6 bases). Trimming stripped 6 bases from V and 3 bases from J, with 15 bases between. CDR3 length: 14 amino acids. CDR1 and CDR2 (germline): ENHRY, SYGVKD.

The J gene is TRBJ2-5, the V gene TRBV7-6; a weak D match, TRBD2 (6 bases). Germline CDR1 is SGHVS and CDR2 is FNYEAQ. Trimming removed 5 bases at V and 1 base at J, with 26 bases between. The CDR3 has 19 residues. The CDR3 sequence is CASSDIRIGVADRQETQYF. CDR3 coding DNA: TGTGCCAGCAGCGATATACGGATAGGAGTAGCGGACCGCCAAGAGACCCAGTACTTC.

CDR3 sequence (DNA): TGTGCCAGCAGCGGACAGGGAATCGACGAGCAGTACTTC. Its protein is CASSGQGIDEQYF. The V and J genes are TRBV7-9 and TRBJ2-7; 8 bases map to TRBD1. Germline V gene sequence: CDR1 SEHNR, CDR2 FQNEAQ (reference sequence). The CDR3 is 13 residues long. With V trimmed by 5 bases and J by 5 bases, 5 bases remained unmatched.

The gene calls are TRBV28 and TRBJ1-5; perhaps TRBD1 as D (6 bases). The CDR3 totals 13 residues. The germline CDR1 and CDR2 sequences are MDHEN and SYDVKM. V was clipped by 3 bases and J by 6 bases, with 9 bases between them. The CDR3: CASSLTGSQPQHF. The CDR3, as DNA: TGTGCCAGCAGTTTGACAGGAAGTCAGCCCCAGCATTTT.

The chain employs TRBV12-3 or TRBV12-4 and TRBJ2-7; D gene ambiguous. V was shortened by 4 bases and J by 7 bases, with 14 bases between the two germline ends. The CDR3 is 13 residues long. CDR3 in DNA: TGTGCCAGCAGTTCGCATGCCGATAGGGAGCAGTACTTC. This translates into CASSSHADREQYF.

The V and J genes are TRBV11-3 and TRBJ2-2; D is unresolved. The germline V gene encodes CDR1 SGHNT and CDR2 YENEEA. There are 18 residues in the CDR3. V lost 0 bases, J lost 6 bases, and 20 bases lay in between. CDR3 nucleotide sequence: TGTGCCAGCAGCTTAGATTTCCGGGTAGGGAATGTGGCCGGGGAGCTGTTTTTT. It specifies CASSLDFRVGNVAGELFF.

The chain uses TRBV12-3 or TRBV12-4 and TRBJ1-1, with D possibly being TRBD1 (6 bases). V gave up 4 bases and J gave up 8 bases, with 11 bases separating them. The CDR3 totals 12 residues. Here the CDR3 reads CASSSGTTEAFF. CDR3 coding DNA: TGTGCCAGCAGTTCCGGGACAACAGAAGCTTTCTTT.

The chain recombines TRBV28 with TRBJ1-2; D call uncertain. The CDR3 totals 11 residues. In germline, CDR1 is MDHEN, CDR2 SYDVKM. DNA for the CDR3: TGTGCGTCCGGGGCTAACTATGGCTACACCTTC. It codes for CASGANYGYTF.

CDR3 loop: CASSPVGGLAGVNEQFF. CDR3 DNA sequence: TGTGCCAGCAGCCCCGTGGGGGGACTAGCGGGAGTCAATGAGCAGTTCTTC. V is TRBV11-3 and J is TRBJ2-1; 14 bases are a match to TRBD2. Germline trimming cut 5 bases from V and 6 bases from J; bases unmatched to any gene: 9. Germline V gene lookup returns CDR1 SGHNT and CDR2 YENEEA. The CDR3 contains 17 residues.

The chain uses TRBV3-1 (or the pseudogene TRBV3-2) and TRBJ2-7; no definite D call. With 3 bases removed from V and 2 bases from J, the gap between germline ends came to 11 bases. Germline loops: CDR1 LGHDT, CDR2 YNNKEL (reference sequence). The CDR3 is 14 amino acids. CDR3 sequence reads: CASSQKTLTYEQYF. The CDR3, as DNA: TGTGCCAGCAGCCAGAAGACCCTAACCTACGAGCAGTACTTC.